Listed below are T cell receptor beta chains from one sample, sequenced in a study of CD8+ T cells in alopecia areata. TCRdb keeps only in-frame clones here, not all; method: immunoSEQ multiplex PCR. In the table there are about 190,000 clones, 50% to 60% of which are singletons. This specimen was CD4+ T cells sorted from blood, taken at week 4, from a patient treated with tofacitinib. Receptors originate from a human donor with alopecia areata. Both conserved end residues are part of each CDR3. Fields, in order: CDR3 DNA, CDR3 protein, D gene, J gene, V gene, clone size. D genes are given only for firm matches. A row's size may be missing; if present it is once, few, many or a size class.

CDR3nt: TGCAGTGCTGGGGTTAGGGAGACCCAGTACTTC
CDR3aa: CSAGVRETQYF
d_gene: NA
j_gene: TRBJ2-5
v_gene: TRBV20-1
abundance: NA

CDR3nt: TGTGCCTGGAGTGTATTGCGCGATGGGACAGTACGAGACATTCAGTACTTC
CDR3aa: CAWSVLRDGTVRDIQYF
d_gene: TRBD1
j_gene: TRBJ2-4
v_gene: TRBV30
abundance: NA

CDR3nt: TGTGCCAGCAGGGGGACAGGGAACACTGAAGCTTTCTTT
CDR3aa: CASRGTGNTEAFF
d_gene: TRBD1
j_gene: TRBJ1-1
v_gene: TRBV2
abundance: few

CDR3nt: TGTGCCAGCAGCTTAAGGGAAGGTCAGCCCCAGCATTTT
CDR3aa: CASSLREGQPQHF
d_gene: NA
j_gene: TRBJ1-5
v_gene: TRBV7-9
abundance: few

CDR3nt: TGTGCCAGCAGTTTAAGGCAGGTGCCTGTCTCCTACGAGCAGTACTTC
CDR3aa: CASSLRQVPVSYEQYF
d_gene: NA
j_gene: TRBJ2-7
v_gene: TRBV27
abundance: NA

CDR3nt: TGTGCCAGCAGCCCCCGCGGGAGGGCCTTTACAGATACGCAGTATTTT
CDR3aa: CASSPRGRAFTDTQYF
d_gene: TRBD2
j_gene: TRBJ2-3
v_gene: TRBV7-2
abundance: few

CDR3nt: TGCAGCGTTGGGAGTCATACACCCTACGAGCAGTACTTC
CDR3aa: CSVGSHTPYEQYF
d_gene: NA
j_gene: TRBJ2-7
v_gene: TRBV29-1
abundance: few

CDR3nt: TGCAGCGTCTGGACAGGGGATGGCTACACCTTC
CDR3aa: CSVWTGDGYTF
d_gene: TRBD1
j_gene: TRBJ1-2
v_gene: TRBV29-1
abundance: NA

CDR3nt: TGCAGCGTTCGCCTAGCGGGAACCTACAATGAGCAGTTCTTC
CDR3aa: CSVRLAGTYNEQFF
d_gene: TRBD2
j_gene: TRBJ2-1
v_gene: TRBV29-1
abundance: few

CDR3nt: TGCAGCGTTGAAGGGCGAGGAGTTGAGCAGTTCTTC
CDR3aa: CSVEGRGVEQFF
d_gene: NA
j_gene: TRBJ2-1
v_gene: TRBV29-1
abundance: few

CDR3nt: TGTGCCAGCAGCCCAACTAGGGGGGGGCGGGAACTGTTGGATACGCAGTATTTT
CDR3aa: CASSPTRGGRELLDTQYF
d_gene: NA
j_gene: TRBJ2-3
v_gene: TRBV11-2
abundance: NA

CDR3nt: TGTGCCAGGGGGACTAGCGGGCAAGAGACCCAGTACTTC
CDR3aa: CARGTSGQETQYF
d_gene: TRBD2
j_gene: TRBJ2-5
v_gene: TRBV2
abundance: NA

CDR3nt: TGTGCCATCAGTGGGACGGGACAGGGGAGGCAAGAGACCCAGTACTTC
CDR3aa: CAISGTGQGRQETQYF
d_gene: TRBD1
j_gene: TRBJ2-5
v_gene: TRBV10-3
abundance: NA

CDR3nt: TGTGCCAGCAGTTGGGGACAGAACACTGAAGCTTTCTTT
CDR3aa: CASSWGQNTEAFF
d_gene: NA
j_gene: TRBJ1-1
v_gene: TRBV6-5
abundance: NA

CDR3nt: TGTGCCAGCCGCCGGAGTTCAGGGGCTTTGGGTGAGCAGTTCTTC
CDR3aa: CASRRSSGALGEQFF
d_gene: NA
j_gene: TRBJ2-1
v_gene: TRBV28
abundance: few

CDR3nt: TGTGCCAGCAGCTTAGCGCCTAGGTTAGCGGGAGCTCCCTCCTACAATGAGCAGTTCTTC
CDR3aa: CASSLAPRLAGAPSYNEQFF
d_gene: TRBD2
j_gene: TRBJ2-1
v_gene: TRBV7-6
abundance: few

CDR3nt: TGCGCCAGCAGCCAAGATGCTAGGAGGTCCGAGCAGTACTTC
CDR3aa: CASSQDARRSEQYF
d_gene: NA
j_gene: TRBJ2-7
v_gene: TRBV4-3
abundance: NA

CDR3nt: TGTGCCAGCAGTGACGCCAATACAGGGAGCCGAAATCAGCCCCAGCATTTT
CDR3aa: CASSDANTGSRNQPQHF
d_gene: NA
j_gene: TRBJ1-5
v_gene: TRBV2
abundance: few

CDR3nt: TGTGCCAGCAGTCAAGGACTAGCGGGAGGGCAAGAGACCCAGTACTTC
CDR3aa: CASSQGLAGGQETQYF
d_gene: TRBD2
j_gene: TRBJ2-5
v_gene: TRBV2
abundance: NA

CDR3nt: TGCAGCGTTCGGGACAGGGGGGGAGAGACCCAGTACTTC
CDR3aa: CSVRDRGGETQYF
d_gene: TRBD1
j_gene: TRBJ2-5
v_gene: TRBV29-1
abundance: NA

CDR3nt: TGCGCCAGCAGCCAAGACCTTAGGAGGGTTGAGCAGTTCTTC
CDR3aa: CASSQDLRRVEQFF
d_gene: NA
j_gene: TRBJ2-1
v_gene: TRBV4-1
abundance: NA

CDR3nt: TGTGCCAGCAGCTTTGGTCACGCGGGAGGGTGGAATGAGCAGTTCTTC
CDR3aa: CASSFGHAGGWNEQFF
d_gene: TRBD2
j_gene: TRBJ2-1
v_gene: TRBV7-2
abundance: NA

CDR3nt: TGTGCCAGCAGCCTCTCGGACAATAAAAGGGGAAAACTGTTTTTT
CDR3aa: CASSLSDNKRGKLFF
d_gene: NA
j_gene: TRBJ1-4
v_gene: TRBV21-1
abundance: NA

CDR3nt: TGTGCCAGCAGTTACGGGCCACCCAGGATTGGCGCTGAAGCTTTCTTT
CDR3aa: CASSYGPPRIGAEAFF
d_gene: NA
j_gene: TRBJ1-1
v_gene: TRBV6-5
abundance: NA

CDR3nt: TGTGCCATCAGTGAGATAGGAGAGACCCAGTACTTC
CDR3aa: CAISEIGETQYF
d_gene: NA
j_gene: TRBJ2-5
v_gene: TRBV10-3
abundance: NA

CDR3nt: TGTGCCAGCAGCTTTAGGACAGGGTACGAGACCCAGTACTTC
CDR3aa: CASSFRTGYETQYF
d_gene: TRBD1
j_gene: TRBJ2-5
v_gene: TRBV7-9
abundance: NA

CDR3nt: TGTGCTTCTACCAAGAACACTGAAGCTTTCTTT
CDR3aa: CASTKNTEAFF
d_gene: NA
j_gene: TRBJ1-1
v_gene: TRBV7-9
abundance: few

CDR3nt: TGTGCCAGCAGCTTAAGGCGGATGGCTAGCGGCTACAATGAGCAGTTCTTC
CDR3aa: CASSLRRMASGYNEQFF
d_gene: TRBD2
j_gene: TRBJ2-1
v_gene: TRBV11-2
abundance: NA

CDR3nt: TGTGCCGCCGCGCGGGGGAGGTTGGAGACCCAGTACTTC
CDR3aa: CAAARGRLETQYF
d_gene: TRBD2
j_gene: TRBJ2-5
v_gene: TRBV6-5
abundance: NA

CDR3nt: TGCAGCGGGTCGAGACTAGCGAAGACGGAGACCCAGTACTTC
CDR3aa: CSGSRLAKTETQYF
d_gene: TRBD2
j_gene: TRBJ2-5
v_gene: TRBV29-1
abundance: few

CDR3nt: TGTGCCAGCAGCTTAGACAGGGGTTATCAGCCCCAGCATTTT
CDR3aa: CASSLDRGYQPQHF
d_gene: TRBD1
j_gene: TRBJ1-5
v_gene: TRBV7-2
abundance: NA

CDR3nt: TGTGCCAGCAGCGCATACATACCTGGGAACATTCAGTACTTC
CDR3aa: CASSAYIPGNIQYF
d_gene: NA
j_gene: TRBJ2-4
v_gene: TRBV5-6
abundance: NA

CDR3nt: TGTGCCAGCAGCCCAATCACAAACTTGGTAGAGACCCAGTACTTC
CDR3aa: CASSPITNLVETQYF
d_gene: NA
j_gene: TRBJ2-5
v_gene: TRBV5-6
abundance: NA

CDR3nt: TGCAGCGTGGGGACTGCCGGCAACACCGGGGAGCTGTTTTTT
CDR3aa: CSVGTAGNTGELFF
d_gene: NA
j_gene: TRBJ2-2
v_gene: TRBV29-1
abundance: NA

CDR3nt: TGTGCCAGCAGTGGTCCCCCGGGCGGATATGGCTACACCTTC
CDR3aa: CASSGPPGGYGYTF
d_gene: NA
j_gene: TRBJ1-2
v_gene: TRBV25-1
abundance: NA

CDR3nt: TGCAGCGTCGGAGGGACAGGGAGTGGAGAGACCCAGTACTTC
CDR3aa: CSVGGTGSGETQYF
d_gene: TRBD1
j_gene: TRBJ2-5
v_gene: TRBV29-1
abundance: NA

CDR3nt: TGTGCCAGCAGCCCCGGCCTCAACACCTACAATGAGCAGTTCTTC
CDR3aa: CASSPGLNTYNEQFF
d_gene: NA
j_gene: TRBJ2-1
v_gene: TRBV5-8
abundance: NA

CDR3nt: TGCGCCAGCAGCCAAACGCGGGCAGGCACCGGGGAGCTGTTTTTT
CDR3aa: CASSQTRAGTGELFF
d_gene: NA
j_gene: TRBJ2-2
v_gene: TRBV4-3
abundance: NA

CDR3nt: TGCGCCAGCAGCTTATCCTCGGGACTAGCGGGAGCTCCCTACGAGCAGTACTTC
CDR3aa: CASSLSSGLAGAPYEQYF
d_gene: TRBD2
j_gene: TRBJ2-7
v_gene: TRBV5-1
abundance: NA

CDR3nt: TGTGCCTTAAACCCCGGGACAGGGAACACCGGGGAGCTGTTTTTT
CDR3aa: CALNPGTGNTGELFF
d_gene: TRBD1
j_gene: TRBJ2-2
v_gene: TRBV30
abundance: few

CDR3nt: TGTGCCAGCAGCTTAGATGGCGGCCCGGTTGGCTACGAGCAGTACTTC
CDR3aa: CASSLDGGPVGYEQYF
d_gene: NA
j_gene: TRBJ2-7
v_gene: TRBV7-2
abundance: NA

CDR3nt: TGTGCCTGGAGCCCGGCGGGGCCGACTAATCAGCCCCAGCATTTT
CDR3aa: CAWSPAGPTNQPQHF
d_gene: NA
j_gene: TRBJ1-5
v_gene: TRBV30
abundance: NA

CDR3nt: TGTGCCAGCAGCTTGGGGCTAGCACCCTACGAGCAGTACTTC
CDR3aa: CASSLGLAPYEQYF
d_gene: NA
j_gene: TRBJ2-7
v_gene: TRBV7-2
abundance: few

CDR3nt: TGCAGCGCCTTGATGGGGTCGGAGACCCAGTACTTC
CDR3aa: CSALMGSETQYF
d_gene: NA
j_gene: TRBJ2-5
v_gene: TRBV29-1
abundance: NA

CDR3nt: TGCGCCAGCAGCGAAACACCCGGGACAGGGTATCGCAATGAGCAGTTCTTC
CDR3aa: CASSETPGTGYRNEQFF
d_gene: TRBD1
j_gene: TRBJ2-1
v_gene: TRBV5-1
abundance: NA

CDR3nt: TGTGCCTGGAGTGGGGGGGACAGATTACATCAGCCCCAGCATTTT
CDR3aa: CAWSGGDRLHQPQHF
d_gene: TRBD1
j_gene: TRBJ1-5
v_gene: TRBV30
abundance: NA

CDR3nt: TGTGCCAGCAGACAGGGTGGGAGCAATCAGCCCCAGCATTTT
CDR3aa: CASRQGGSNQPQHF
d_gene: NA
j_gene: TRBJ1-5
v_gene: TRBV6-5
abundance: few

CDR3nt: TGCGCCAGCAGCTTGACTAGCGGGACTTACACAGATACGCAGTATTTT
CDR3aa: CASSLTSGTYTDTQYF
d_gene: TRBD2
j_gene: TRBJ2-3
v_gene: TRBV5-1
abundance: NA

CDR3nt: TGCGCCAGCATAGGTGGAACTGAAGCTTTCTTT
CDR3aa: CASIGGTEAFF
d_gene: NA
j_gene: TRBJ1-1
v_gene: TRBV5-1
abundance: NA

CDR3nt: TGTGCCAGCAGCTTCTCTGGGACGCTAGGCACTGAAGCTTTCTTT
CDR3aa: CASSFSGTLGTEAFF
d_gene: NA
j_gene: TRBJ1-1
v_gene: TRBV7-9
abundance: once

CDR3nt: TGTGCCAGCAGCGCCCGGGGCGCGGGAGGGGCTGATACGCAGTATTTT
CDR3aa: CASSARGAGGADTQYF
d_gene: TRBD2
j_gene: TRBJ2-3
v_gene: TRBV5-4
abundance: NA